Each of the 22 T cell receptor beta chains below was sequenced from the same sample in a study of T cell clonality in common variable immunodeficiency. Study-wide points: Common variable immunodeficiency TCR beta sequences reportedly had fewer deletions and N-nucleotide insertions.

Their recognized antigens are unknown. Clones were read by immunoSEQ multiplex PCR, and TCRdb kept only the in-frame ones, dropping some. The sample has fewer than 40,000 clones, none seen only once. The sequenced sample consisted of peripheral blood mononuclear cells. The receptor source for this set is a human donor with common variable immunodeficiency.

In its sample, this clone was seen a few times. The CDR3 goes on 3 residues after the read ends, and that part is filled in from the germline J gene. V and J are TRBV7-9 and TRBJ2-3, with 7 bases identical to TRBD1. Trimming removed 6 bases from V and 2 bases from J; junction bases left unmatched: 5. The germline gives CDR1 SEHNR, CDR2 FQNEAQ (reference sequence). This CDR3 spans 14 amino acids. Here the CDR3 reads CASSRDSLTDTQYF. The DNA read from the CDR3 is TGTGCCAGCAGTCGGGACAGCCTCACAGATACG.

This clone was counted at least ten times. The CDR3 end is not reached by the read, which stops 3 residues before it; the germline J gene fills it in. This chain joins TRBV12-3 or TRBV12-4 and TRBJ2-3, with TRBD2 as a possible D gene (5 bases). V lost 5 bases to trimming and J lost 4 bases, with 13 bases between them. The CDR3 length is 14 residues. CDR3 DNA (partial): TGTGCCAGCAGTCCCAACGGGGTTTCAGATACG. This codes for CASSPNGVSDT. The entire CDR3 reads CASSPNGVSDTQYF.

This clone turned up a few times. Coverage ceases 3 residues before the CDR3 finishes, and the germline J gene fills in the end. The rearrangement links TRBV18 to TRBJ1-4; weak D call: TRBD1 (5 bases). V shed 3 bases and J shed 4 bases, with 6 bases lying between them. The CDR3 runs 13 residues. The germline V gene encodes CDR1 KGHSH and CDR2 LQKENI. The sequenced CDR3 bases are TGTGCCAGCTCACCCGGGGGTAATGAAAAA. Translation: CASSPGGNEK. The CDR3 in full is CASSPGGNEKLFF.

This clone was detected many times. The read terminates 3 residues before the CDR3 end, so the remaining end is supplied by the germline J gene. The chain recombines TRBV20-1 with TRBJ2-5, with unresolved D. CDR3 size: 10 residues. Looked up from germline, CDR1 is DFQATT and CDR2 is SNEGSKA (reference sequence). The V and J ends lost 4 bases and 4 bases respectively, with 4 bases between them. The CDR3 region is CSATGETQYF. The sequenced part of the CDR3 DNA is TGCAGTGCTACAGGAGAGACC.

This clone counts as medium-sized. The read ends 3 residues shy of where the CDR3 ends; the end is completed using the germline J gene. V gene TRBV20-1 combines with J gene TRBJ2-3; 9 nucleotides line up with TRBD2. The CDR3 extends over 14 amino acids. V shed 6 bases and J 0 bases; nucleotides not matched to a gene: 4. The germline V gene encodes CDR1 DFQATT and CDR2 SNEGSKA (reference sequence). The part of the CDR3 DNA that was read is TGCAGTGCCCCTCTAGCGGGAAGCACAGATACG. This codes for CSAPLAGSTDT. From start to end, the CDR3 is CSAPLAGSTDTQYF.

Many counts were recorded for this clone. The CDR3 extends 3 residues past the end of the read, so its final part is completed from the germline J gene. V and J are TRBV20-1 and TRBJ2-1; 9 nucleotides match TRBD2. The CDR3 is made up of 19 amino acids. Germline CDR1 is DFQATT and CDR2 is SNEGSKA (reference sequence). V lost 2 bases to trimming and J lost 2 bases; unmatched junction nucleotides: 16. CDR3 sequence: CSARYGGFGSGSPYNEQFF. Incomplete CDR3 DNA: TGCAGTGCTAGATACGGGGGTTTTGGTAGCGGGAGCCCCTACAATGAG.

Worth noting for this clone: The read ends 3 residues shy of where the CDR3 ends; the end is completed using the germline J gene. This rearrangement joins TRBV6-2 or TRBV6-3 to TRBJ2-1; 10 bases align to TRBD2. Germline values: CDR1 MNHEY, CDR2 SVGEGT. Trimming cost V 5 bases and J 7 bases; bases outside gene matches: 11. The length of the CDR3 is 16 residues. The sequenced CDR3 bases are TGTGCCAGCAGTCCCCCGGGACTAGCGCCCCAAAATGAG. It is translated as CASSPPGLAPQNE. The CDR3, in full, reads CASSPPGLAPQNEQFF.

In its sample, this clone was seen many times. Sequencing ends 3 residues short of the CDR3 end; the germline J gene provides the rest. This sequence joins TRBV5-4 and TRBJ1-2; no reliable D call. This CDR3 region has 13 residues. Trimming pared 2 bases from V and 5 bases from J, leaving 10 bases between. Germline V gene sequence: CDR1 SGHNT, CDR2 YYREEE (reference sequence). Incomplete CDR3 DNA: TGTGCCAGCAGCTTAGGCTCACCTTATGGC. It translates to CASSLGSPYG. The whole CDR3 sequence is CASSLGSPYGYTF.

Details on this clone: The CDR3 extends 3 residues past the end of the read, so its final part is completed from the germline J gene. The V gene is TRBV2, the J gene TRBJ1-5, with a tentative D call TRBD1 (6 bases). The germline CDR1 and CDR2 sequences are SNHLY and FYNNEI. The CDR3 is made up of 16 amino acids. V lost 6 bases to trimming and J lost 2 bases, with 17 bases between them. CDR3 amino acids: CASSPSTGNGNQPQHF. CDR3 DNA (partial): TGTGCCAGCAGCCCATCGACAGGAAACGGCAATCAGCCC.

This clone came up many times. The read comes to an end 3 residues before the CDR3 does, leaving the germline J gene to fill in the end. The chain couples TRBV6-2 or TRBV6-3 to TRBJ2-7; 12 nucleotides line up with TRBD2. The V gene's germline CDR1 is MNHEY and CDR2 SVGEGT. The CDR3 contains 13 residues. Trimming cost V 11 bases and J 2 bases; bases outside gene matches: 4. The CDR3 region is CACWTSGTYEQYF. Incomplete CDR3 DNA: TGTGCCTGCTGGACTAGCGGGACCTACGAG.

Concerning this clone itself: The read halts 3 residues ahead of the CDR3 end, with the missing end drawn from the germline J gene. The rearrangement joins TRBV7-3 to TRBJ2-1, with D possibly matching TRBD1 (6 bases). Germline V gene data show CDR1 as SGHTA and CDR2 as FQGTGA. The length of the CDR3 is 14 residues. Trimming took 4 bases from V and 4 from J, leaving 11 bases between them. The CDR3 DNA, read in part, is TGTGCCAGCAGCTCCTGGACAGATTACAATGAG. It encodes CASSSWTDYNE. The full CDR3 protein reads CASSSWTDYNEQFF.

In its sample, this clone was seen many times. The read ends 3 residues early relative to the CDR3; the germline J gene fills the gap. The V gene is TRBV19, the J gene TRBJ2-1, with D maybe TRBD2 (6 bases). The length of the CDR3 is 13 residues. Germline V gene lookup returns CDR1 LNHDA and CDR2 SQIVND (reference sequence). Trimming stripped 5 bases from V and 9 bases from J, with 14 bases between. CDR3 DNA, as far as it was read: TGTGCCAGTAGTGCCCGACTAGAGAGTGAG. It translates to CASSARLESE. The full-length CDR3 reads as CASSARLESEQFF. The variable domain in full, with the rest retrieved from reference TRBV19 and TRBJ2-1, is DGGITQSPKYLFRKEGQNVTLSCEQNLNHDAMYWYRQDPGQGLRLIYYSQIVNDFQKGDIAEGYSVSREKKESFPLTVTSAQKNPTAFYLCASSARLESEQFFGPGTRLTVL.

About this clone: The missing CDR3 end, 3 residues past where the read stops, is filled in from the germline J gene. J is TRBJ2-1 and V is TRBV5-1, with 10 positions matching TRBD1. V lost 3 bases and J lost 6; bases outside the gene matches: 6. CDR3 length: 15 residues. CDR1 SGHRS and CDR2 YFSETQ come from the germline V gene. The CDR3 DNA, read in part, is TGCGCCAGCAGCTCCCGGGACAGGGGAAGCAATGAG. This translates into CASSSRDRGSNE. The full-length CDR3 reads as CASSSRDRGSNEQFF.

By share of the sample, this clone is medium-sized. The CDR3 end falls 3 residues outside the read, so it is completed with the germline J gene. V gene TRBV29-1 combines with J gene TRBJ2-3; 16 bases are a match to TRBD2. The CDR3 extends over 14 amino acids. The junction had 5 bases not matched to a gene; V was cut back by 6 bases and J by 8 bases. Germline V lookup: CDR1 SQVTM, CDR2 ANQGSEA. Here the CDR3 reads CSVGTSGREGTQYF. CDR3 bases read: TGCAGCGTCGGGACTAGCGGGAGGGAGGGTACG.

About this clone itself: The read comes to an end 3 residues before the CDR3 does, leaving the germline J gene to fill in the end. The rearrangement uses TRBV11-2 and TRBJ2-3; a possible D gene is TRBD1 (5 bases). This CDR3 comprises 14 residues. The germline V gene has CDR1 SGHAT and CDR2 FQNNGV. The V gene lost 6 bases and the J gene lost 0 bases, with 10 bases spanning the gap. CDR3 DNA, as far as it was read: TGTGCCAGCAGTCGAGACAGAAGCACAGATACG. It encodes CASSRDRSTDT. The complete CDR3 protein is CASSRDRSTDTQYF.

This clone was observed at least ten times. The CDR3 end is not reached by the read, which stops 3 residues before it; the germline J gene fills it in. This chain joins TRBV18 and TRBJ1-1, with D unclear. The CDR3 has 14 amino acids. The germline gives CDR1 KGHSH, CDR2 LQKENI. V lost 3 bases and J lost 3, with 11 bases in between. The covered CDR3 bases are TGTGCCAGCTCACCCTTACAGAGATACACTGAA. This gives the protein CASSPLQRYTE. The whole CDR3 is CASSPLQRYTEAFF.

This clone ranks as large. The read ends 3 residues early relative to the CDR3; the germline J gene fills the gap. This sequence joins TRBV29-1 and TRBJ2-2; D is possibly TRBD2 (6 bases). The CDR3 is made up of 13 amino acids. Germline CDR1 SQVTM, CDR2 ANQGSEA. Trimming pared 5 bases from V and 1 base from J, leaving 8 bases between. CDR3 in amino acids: CSVFSGNTGELFF. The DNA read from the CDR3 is TGCAGCGTTTTTAGCGGGAACACCGGGGAG.

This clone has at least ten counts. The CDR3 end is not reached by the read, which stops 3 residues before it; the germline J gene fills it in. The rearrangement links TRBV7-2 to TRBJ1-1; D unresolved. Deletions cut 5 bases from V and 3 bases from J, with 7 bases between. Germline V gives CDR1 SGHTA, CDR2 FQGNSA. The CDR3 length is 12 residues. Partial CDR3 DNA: TGTGCCAGCAGCCCCCGGGACACTGAA. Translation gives CASSPRDTE. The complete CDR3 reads CASSPRDTEAFF.

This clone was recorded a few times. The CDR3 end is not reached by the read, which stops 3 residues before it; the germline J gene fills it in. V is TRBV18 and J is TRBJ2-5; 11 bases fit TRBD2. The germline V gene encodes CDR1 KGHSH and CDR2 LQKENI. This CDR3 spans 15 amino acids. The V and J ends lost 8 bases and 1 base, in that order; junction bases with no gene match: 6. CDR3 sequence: CASTTTSGTQETQYF. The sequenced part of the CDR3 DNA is TGTGCCAGCACAACGACTAGCGGGACCCAAGAGACC.

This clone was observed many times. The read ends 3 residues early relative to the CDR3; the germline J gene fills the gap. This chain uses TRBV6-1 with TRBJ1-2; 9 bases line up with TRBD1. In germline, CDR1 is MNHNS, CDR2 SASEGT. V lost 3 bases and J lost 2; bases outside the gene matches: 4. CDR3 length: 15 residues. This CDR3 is CASSDPGQGNYGYTF. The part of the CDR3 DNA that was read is TGTGCCAGCAGTGACCCGGGACAGGGAAACTATGGC.

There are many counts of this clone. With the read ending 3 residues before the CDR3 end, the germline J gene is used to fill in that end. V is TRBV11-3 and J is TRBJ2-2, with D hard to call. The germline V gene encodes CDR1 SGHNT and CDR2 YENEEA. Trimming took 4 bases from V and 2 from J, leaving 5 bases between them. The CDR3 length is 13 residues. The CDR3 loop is CASSSSNTGELFF. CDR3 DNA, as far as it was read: TGTGCCAGCAGCTCATCAAACACCGGGGAG.

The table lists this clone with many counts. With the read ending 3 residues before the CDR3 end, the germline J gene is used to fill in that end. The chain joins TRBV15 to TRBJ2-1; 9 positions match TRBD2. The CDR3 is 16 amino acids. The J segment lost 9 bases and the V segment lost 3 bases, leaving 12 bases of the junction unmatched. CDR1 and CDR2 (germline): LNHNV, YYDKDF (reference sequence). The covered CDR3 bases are TGTGCCACCAGCAGGGATGGGGTAGCGGGAGCTCGTGAG. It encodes CATSRDGVAGARE. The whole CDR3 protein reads CATSRDGVAGAREQFF.